Shown below are 28 T cell receptor beta chains from a single sample sequenced in a study of beta chain features in type 1 diabetes (dated by TCRdb to about 2018). The protocol used for the library was the immunoSEQ multiplex PCR assay. All of the isolated RNA was reverse transcribed with the High Capacity cDNA Reverse Transcription Kit, so expressed TCRB transcripts were sequenced. The source is immuneACCESS, and TCRdb retained only in-frame sequences with V and J called. Part of the clones is not carried over; for the studies checked, unresolved V genes explain less than half of this, and the remainder is unexplained. This sample gives 500,000 to 700,000 clones in total; 15% to 18% of them show up just once. Under 0.095% of the sample comes from the top ten. The sample consisted of naive CD4+ T cells from blood. The sample's cell subset or site label, in plain terms: true naive CD4+ T cells. The origin of the receptors is a man younger than 35 in good health.

This chain connects TRBV9 to TRBJ1-5; TRBD1 matches at 10 bases. CDR3 size: 15 residues. The ends lost 5 bases at V and 1 base at J; junction bases unmatched: 3. Germline V gene lookup returns CDR1 SGDLS and CDR2 YYNGEE. CDR3 in DNA: TGTGCCAGCAGTGGACAGGGGGAGAGCAATCAGCCCCAGCATTTT. Translating gives CASSGQGESNQPQHF.

This clone turned up a few times. V is TRBV4-2 and J is TRBJ1-2; no firm D call. The CDR3 runs to 12 residues. Germline values: CDR1 LGHNA, CDR2 YNFKEQ. V gave up 2 bases and J gave up 2 bases, with 3 bases separating them. The CDR3 is CASSQHNYGYTF. CDR3 bases: TGTGCCAGCAGCCAACACAACTATGGCTACACCTTC.

V and J are TRBV7-9 and TRBJ2-7, with D perhaps matching TRBD1 or TRBD2 (6 bases each). CDR3 length equals 15 residues. Trimming left V 4 bases short and J 6 bases short, with 19 bases between. CDR1 is SEHNR, CDR2 FQNEAQ, per germline (reference sequence). Here the CDR3 DNA reads TGTGCCAGCAGCTCGCCCGGGGGCCGGGGTTTCGAGCAGTACTTC. It translates to CASSSPGGRGFEQYF.

The chain combines TRBV6-6 with TRBJ1-5; maybe TRBD1 (5 bases). There are 15 residues in the CDR3. Per the germline V gene, CDR1 is MNHNY and CDR2 is SVGAGI (reference sequence). V lost 4 bases, J lost 6 bases, and 16 bases lay in between. In DNA, the CDR3 is TGTGCCAGCAGTTTATACCCGGGACTGGGTCAGCCCCAGCATTTT. This codes for CASSLYPGLGQPQHF.

The chain couples TRBV27 to TRBJ1-4; possible D gene TRBD1, 6 bases. This CDR3 is 16 amino acids long. V lost 4 bases and J 7 bases, leaving 19 bases between the germline ends. Germline V gene data show CDR1 as MNHEY and CDR2 as SMNVEV (reference sequence). The CDR3 sequence is CASSYRIGGLSEKLFF. CDR3 DNA: TGTGCCAGCAGTTACCGAATTGGGGGGCTCAGTGAAAAACTGTTTTTT.

This clone was seen more than once but under ten times. The rearrangement uses TRBV30 and TRBJ2-3; D is possibly TRBD2 (6 bases). Looked up from germline, CDR1 is GTSNPN and CDR2 is SVGIG (reference sequence). Deletions cut 3 bases from V and 0 bases from J, with 10 bases between. The CDR3 length is 14 residues. The CDR3: CAWSAGTSTDTQYF. CDR3 coding DNA: TGTGCCTGGAGCGCCGGGACTAGCACAGATACGCAGTATTTT.

This clone was counted only a few times. The J gene is TRBJ2-5, the V gene TRBV13; maybe TRBD2 (6 bases). V shed 0 bases and J shed 5 bases, with 16 bases lying between them. Per the germline V gene, CDR1 is PRHDT and CDR2 is FYEKMQ (reference sequence). The CDR3 covers 16 residues. The CDR3 region has the DNA TGTGCCAGCAGCTTAGGCACGGGAGCAGCGAGTGAGACCCAGTACTTC. This sequence encodes CASSLGTGAASETQYF.

The chain recombines TRBV6-6 with TRBJ2-4; D might be TRBD1 or TRBD2, each matching 7 bases. CDR1 is MNHNY, CDR2 SVGAGI, per germline (reference sequence). Trimming took off 0 bases at V and 4 bases at J, with 13 bases between the two ends. The CDR3 has 16 residues. Written as DNA, the CDR3 is TGTGCCAGCAGTTACTCAGGGGAGGGGGCGAAAAACATTCAGTACTTC. Residues: CASSYSGEGAKNIQYF.

The sample holds a few counts of this clone. The DNA of the CDR3 is TGTGCCATCAGAGGACAGCTTGAAGAGACCCAGTACTTC. Its translation is CAIRGQLEETQYF. This rearrangement joins TRBV10-3 to TRBJ2-5; D is possibly TRBD1 (6 bases). Germline V gene lookup returns CDR1 ENHRY and CDR2 SYGVKD. V was cut by 6 bases and J by 3 bases, with 11 bases left in between. The CDR3 has 13 amino acids.

This clone was detected only a few times. The chain links TRBV23-1 to TRBJ2-2, with a tentative D call TRBD1 (5 bases). TRBV23-1 is classed as an ORF, of uncertain function. Trimming cost V 0 bases and J 4 bases, with 15 bases left between them. There are 17 residues in the CDR3. Written as DNA, the CDR3 is TGCGCCAGCAGTCAATCGAGGACAATTTCCTCCACCGGGGAGCTGTTTTTT. It codes for CASSQSRTISSTGELFF.

There are a few counts of this clone. The V gene is TRBV7-3, the J gene TRBJ2-7, with 10 bases matching TRBD1. The V and J ends lost 4 bases and 1 base, in that order; junction bases with no gene match: 4. This CDR3 is built from 15 residues. Germline-derived CDR1 and CDR2 are SGHTA and FQGTGA. The CDR3: CASSSWDRGSYEQYF. In nucleotides, the CDR3 is TGTGCCAGCAGCTCCTGGGACAGGGGATCCTACGAGCAGTACTTC.

The chain carries TRBV2 and TRBJ2-7; D is perhaps TRBD1 or TRBD2 (5 bases each). Germline V gene lookup returns CDR1 SNHLY and CDR2 FYNNEI. Deletions cut 6 bases from V and 6 bases from J, with 9 bases between. The CDR3 totals 11 residues. Written as DNA, the CDR3 is TGTGCCAGCAGAAGGGACGTCGAGCAGTACTTC. It specifies CASRRDVEQYF.

The gene calls are TRBV6-5 and TRBJ2-4, with D possibly matching TRBD1 (6 bases). This CDR3 has 16 amino acids. V gave up 0 bases and J gave up 0 bases, with 9 bases separating them. In germline, CDR1 is MNHEY, CDR2 SVGAGI. CDR3 residues: CASSYSGTQAKNIQYF. DNA of the CDR3: TGTGCCAGCAGTTACTCGGGGACACAAGCCAAAAACATTCAGTACTTC.

The rearrangement links TRBV9 to TRBJ2-2; 8 bases are a match to TRBD1. The V gene end was trimmed by 6 bases and the J gene end by 4 bases; junction bases not matched to a gene: 11. The CDR3 runs to 16 residues. The germline CDR1 and CDR2 sequences are SGDLS and YYNGEE. The CDR3: CASTAGTGGPTGELFF. The CDR3 nucleotides read TGTGCCAGCACCGCCGGGACAGGAGGACCCACCGGGGAGCTGTTTTTT.

The rearrangement joins TRBV9 to TRBJ2-7, with a weak D call TRBD1 (6 bases). V lost 7 bases, J lost 1 base, and 21 bases lay in between. Germline values: CDR1 SGDLS, CDR2 YYNGEE. CDR3 size: 16 residues. CDR3 residues: CASGPSRGGASYEQYF. CDR3 in DNA: TGTGCCAGCGGCCCATCACGTGGGGGCGCATCCTACGAGCAGTACTTC.

A few counts support this clone. The V and J genes are TRBV30 and TRBJ1-1; tentatively, D is TRBD1 (5 bases). There are 14 residues in the CDR3. Germline values: CDR1 GTSNPN, CDR2 SVGIG (reference sequence). The V and J ends lost 4 bases and 1 base respectively, with 13 bases between them. The CDR3 nucleotides read TGTGCCTGGATCCGGGCGGGGACGAACACTGAAGCTTTCTTT. Its protein product is CAWIRAGTNTEAFF.

The chain couples TRBV9 to TRBJ1-3; TRBD1 agrees at 9 bases. V was pared by 3 bases and J by 0 bases, with 4 bases of the junction left unmatched. Germline CDR1 SGDLS, CDR2 YYNGEE. The CDR3 spans 16 residues. CDR3 residues: CASSAGTGTSGNTIYF. The DNA for the CDR3 is TGTGCCAGCAGCGCAGGGACAGGGACCTCTGGAAACACCATATATTTT.

The sample holds a few counts of this clone. V is TRBV5-1 and J is TRBJ2-7; no reliable D call. The germline gives CDR1 SGHRS, CDR2 YFSETQ. The CDR3 has 13 amino acids. V was trimmed by 1 base and J by 6 bases, leaving 11 bases between them. The CDR3 spells CASSLQPSSEQYF. The CDR3, as DNA: TGCGCCAGCAGCTTGCAGCCAAGCAGCGAGCAGTACTTC. Drawing the rest from reference TRBV5-1 and TRBJ2-7, the complete variable domain is KAGVTQTPRYLIKTRGQQVTLSCSPISGHRSVSWYQQTPGQGLQFLFEYFSETQRNKGNFPGRFSGRQFSNSRSEMNVSTLELGDSALYLCASSLQPSSEQYFGPGTRLTVT.

This clone was found a few times. The V call is TRBV4-2, the J call TRBJ1-1; no definite D call. This CDR3 has 14 amino acids. The V gene's germline CDR1 is LGHNA and CDR2 YNFKEQ. The V gene lost 6 bases and the J gene lost 4 bases, with 15 bases spanning the gap. The CDR3 DNA is TGTGCCAGCAGTCACAGACTTAGGCGCACTGAAGCTTTCTTT. Its translation is CASSHRLRRTEAFF.

The chain recombines TRBV28 with TRBJ1-2; weak D call: TRBD1 (5 bases). Germline values: CDR1 MDHEN, CDR2 SYDVKM. V lost 6 bases to trimming and J lost 4 bases, with 9 bases between them. The CDR3 sequence is 12 residues long. In DNA form, the CDR3 reads TGTGCCAGCAGACCTGGGACCTATGGCTACACCTTC. Translated, it gives CASRPGTYGYTF.

The chain joins TRBV6-1 to TRBJ2-7, with 7 bases that match TRBD1. The CDR3 totals 15 residues. After removal of 0 bases from V and 4 bases from J, the junction contained 6 bases not matched to a gene. The germline V gene has CDR1 MNHNS and CDR2 SASEGT. CDR3 sequence: CASSEAGTAKYEQYF. CDR3 in DNA: TGTGCCAGCAGTGAAGCTGGGACAGCAAAATACGAGCAGTACTTC.

This clone was detected a few times. The rearrangement uses TRBV28 and TRBJ2-5; TRBD2 matches at 8 bases. J gave up 1 base and V 8 bases, and 6 bases lay outside the gene matches. The germline CDR1 and CDR2 sequences are MDHEN and SYDVKM. The CDR3 spans 14 residues. The CDR3 loop is CASHGGALQETQYF. In DNA form, the CDR3 reads TGTGCCAGCCACGGGGGGGCCCTCCAAGAGACCCAGTACTTC.

This clone has more than one count but fewer than ten. This sequence joins TRBV28 and TRBJ1-2; no definite D call. Germline V gene sequence: CDR1 MDHEN, CDR2 SYDVKM. The V gene lost 2 bases and the J gene lost 0 bases, with 13 bases spanning the gap. The CDR3 is 16 residues long. The CDR3 nucleotides read TGTGCCAGCAGTTTACCCGGACGTAGAGCTAACTATGGCTACACCTTC. Its protein product is CASSLPGRRANYGYTF.

As for this clone: Other DNA sequences from this sample encode an identical CDR3 as well. The chain carries TRBV2 and TRBJ1-4; 7 nucleotides align to TRBD1. CDR1 and CDR2 (germline): SNHLY, FYNNEI. The CDR3 contains 13 residues. V dropped 7 bases and J dropped 6; count of bases not matched to a gene: 5. Here the CDR3 DNA reads TGTGCCAGCATCAGGGGGAGGGATGAAAAACTGTTTTTT. Translated: CASIRGRDEKLFF.

The chain has TRBV19 and TRBJ2-1; D remains unclear. CDR3 length: 14 residues. V lost 5 bases to trimming and J lost 0 bases, with 8 bases between them. Germline V CDR1 and CDR2: LNHDA, SQIVND (reference sequence). CDR3 in amino acids: CASSRSSSYNEQFF. DNA of the CDR3: TGTGCCAGTAGTCGTAGTAGCTCCTACAATGAGCAGTTCTTC.

V gene TRBV30 combines with J gene TRBJ2-5, with TRBD2 matching 8 bases. The V and J ends lost 4 bases and 5 bases, in that order; junction bases with no gene match: 6. Germline V lookup: CDR1 GTSNPN, CDR2 SVGIG (reference sequence). The CDR3 contains 13 residues. CDR3 region: CAWTRGGGETQYF. As DNA, the CDR3 is TGTGCCTGGACCCGGGGGGGTGGGGAGACCCAGTACTTC.

This clone has a handful of counts. This chain joins TRBV19 and TRBJ2-1, with D unresolved. The germline gives CDR1 LNHDA, CDR2 SQIVND (reference sequence). V was trimmed by 6 bases and J by 1 base, leaving 16 bases between them. The CDR3 contains 16 residues. CDR3 protein: CASRELLKGSYNEQFF. CDR3 in DNA: TGTGCCAGTAGGGAGCTCCTGAAAGGTTCCTACAATGAGCAGTTCTTC.

This chain uses TRBV7-7 with TRBJ1-1; D is ambiguous. Germline assignment: CDR1 SSHAT and CDR2 FNYEAQ (reference sequence). V lost 5 bases and J lost 2, with 12 bases in between. The CDR3 runs to 14 residues. CDR3 protein: CASSPTEVNTEAFF. The DNA for the CDR3 is TGTGCCAGCAGCCCTACAGAGGTTAACACTGAAGCTTTCTTT.